Presented here are 20 T cell receptor beta chains from one specimen sequenced in a study of early T cells in non-severe SARS-CoV-2 infection. One entry per CDR3 protein results from TCRdb running MiXCR on the 5' RACE reads. The table has nearly 60,000 distinct CDR3 sequences, more than 9.5% seen once; the top ten hold 10%. The material sequenced was whole blood. The source is an adult who was a healthcare worker with PCR-confirmed SARS-CoV-2 infection or an uninfected control (not recorded which).

The table lists this clonotype with a few counts. The genes are TRBV10-1 and TRBJ2-7, with TRBD2 as a possible D gene (6 bases). The V gene's germline CDR1 is WNHNN and CDR2 SYGVQD (reference sequence). Trimming cost V 4 bases and J 1 base, with 14 bases left between them. The CDR3 has 15 residues. The CDR3 DNA is TGCGCCAGCAGTGCCCACCGGGACTGGTCCTACGAGCAGTACTTC. It codes for CASSAHRDWSYEQYF.

The genes are TRBV5-4 and TRBJ2-2, with D unresolved. The CDR3 loop spans 13 amino acids. Germline assignment: CDR1 SGHNT and CDR2 YYREEE (reference sequence). V lost 4 bases to trimming and J lost 3 bases, with 7 bases between them. CDR3 coding DNA: TGTGCCAGCAGCACCCAAGACACCGGGGAGCTGTTTTTT. Its protein product is CASSTQDTGELFF.

This rearrangement joins TRBV11-2 to TRBJ2-7; 8 nucleotides match TRBD2. Germline loops: CDR1 SGHAT, CDR2 FQNNGV. Unmatched junction bases numbered 10, after V lost 5 bases and J lost 4 bases. The CDR3 consists of 15 residues. CDR3 DNA sequence: TGTGCCAGCAGCCGATTAGCGGGAAACTTGTACGAGCAGTACTTC. This translates into CASSRLAGNLYEQYF.

In its sample, this clonotype was seen once. CDR3 DNA sequence: TGTGCCAGCACTCAGAGGGACGCAAACACCATATATTTT. It codes for CASTQRDANTIYF. V and J are TRBV7-9 and TRBJ1-3; D possibly corresponds to TRBD1 (5 bases). Germline CDR1 is SEHNR and CDR2 is FQNEAQ (reference sequence). The ends were cut back, 7 bases at V and 6 bases at J, with 13 bases in the middle. The CDR3 covers 13 residues.

This clonotype has a handful of counts. CDR3 in amino acids: CATSSTWNTGELFF. In DNA form, the CDR3 reads TGTGCCACCAGCTCCACTTGGAACACCGGGGAGCTGTTTTTT. The chain employs TRBV24-1 and TRBJ2-2; D gene ambiguous. The germline V gene has CDR1 KGHDR and CDR2 SFDVKD. The V end was cut by 7 bases, the J end by 1 base, with 9 bases between. The CDR3 length is 14 residues.

This clonotype was counted at least ten times. The CDR3 DNA is TGTGCCAGCAGTCGGGGACAGCTCGGGGAGCTGTTTTTT. Its protein product is CASSRGQLGELFF. This chain uses TRBV28 with TRBJ2-2; 7 bases fit TRBD1. Unmatched junction bases numbered 4, after V lost 5 bases and J lost 7 bases. This CDR3 is 13 amino acids long. The V gene's germline CDR1 is MDHEN and CDR2 SYDVKM. Full variable domain (missing parts from reference TRBV28 and TRBJ2-2): DVKVTQSSRYLVKRTGEKVFLECVQDMDHENMFWYRQDPGLGLRLIYFSYDVKMKEKGDIPEGYSVSREKKERFSLILESASTNQTSMYLCASSRGQLGELFFGEGSRLTVL.

This clonotype has ten or more counts. This sequence joins TRBV11-2 and TRBJ1-2, with 7 bases matching TRBD1. Germline-derived CDR1 and CDR2 are SGHAT and FQNNGV. J was trimmed by 3 bases and V by 4 bases; bases with no gene match: 5. The CDR3 is 14 amino acids. The CDR3, as DNA: TGTGCCAGCAGCTACAGGGGATTAGACTATGGCTACACCTTC. Its translation: CASSYRGLDYGYTF.

In this sample, this clonotype turned up a few times. The J gene is TRBJ2-1, the V gene TRBV5-1; tentatively, D is TRBD1 (6 bases). Trimming removed 0 bases from V and 1 base from J, with 11 bases in between. Germline V lookup: CDR1 SGHRS, CDR2 YFSETQ. The CDR3 covers 16 residues. The CDR3 sequence: CASSLDGGSSYNEQFF. CDR3 sequence (DNA): TGCGCCAGCAGCTTGGATGGGGGCTCTTCCTACAATGAGCAGTTCTTC.

This clonotype was recorded many times. The chain combines TRBV6-4 with TRBJ2-3, with TRBD2 identical over 12 bases. Trimming at V came to 6 bases and at J to 3 bases, leaving 4 bases not matched to a gene. Germline V gene sequence: CDR1 MRHNA, CDR2 SNTAGT. This CDR3 region has 15 residues. The CDR3 nucleotides are TGTGCCAGCAGCTCGACTAGCGGGGGAACAGATACGCAGTATTTT. Translating it yields CASSSTSGGTDTQYF.

The CDR3 coding sequence is TGTGCCAGCGGGACAGGAATCTACGAGCAGTACTTC. It yields the protein CASGTGIYEQYF. The rearrangement uses TRBV25-1 and TRBJ2-7; 8 bases line up with TRBD1. The CDR3 covers 12 residues. The germline V gene encodes CDR1 MGHDK and CDR2 SYGVNS. J was trimmed by 3 bases and V by 8 bases; bases with no gene match: 3.

The chain uses TRBV7-6 and TRBJ1-5; perhaps TRBD1 as D (5 bases). The CDR3 has 14 residues. CDR1 and CDR2 from the germline V gene are SGHVS and FNYEAQ. The ends were cut back, 5 bases at V and 2 bases at J, with 10 bases in the middle. The CDR3 spells CASSRGLGNQPQHF. The CDR3, as DNA: TGTGCCAGCAGCCGGGGGTTAGGCAATCAGCCCCAGCATTTT.

The CDR3 reads CASSGQVGGELFF. The CDR3 region has the DNA TGTGCCAGCAGCGGACAGGTTGGCGGGGAGCTGTTTTTT. This sequence joins TRBV9 and TRBJ2-2, with D perhaps TRBD1 (6 bases). The CDR3 contains 13 residues. V was shortened by 3 bases and J by 7 bases, with 10 bases between the two germline ends. CDR1 and CDR2 from the germline V gene are SGDLS and YYNGEE.

V gene TRBV7-9 combines with J gene TRBJ2-1; 7 bases are a match to TRBD1. The V and J ends lost 3 bases and 8 bases, in that order; junction bases with no gene match: 4. Germline V lookup: CDR1 SEHNR, CDR2 FQNEAQ (reference sequence). CDR3 length: 13 residues. The CDR3 coding sequence is TGTGCCAGCAGCTTGGCCAGGGGGTATGAGCAGTTCTTC. The encoded protein is CASSLARGYEQFF.

This clonotype was observed a handful of times. The chain carries TRBV2 and TRBJ2-5; D gene uncertain. The CDR3 has 11 residues. Between the trimmed V and J ends, which lost 4 bases and 1 base, there was a span of 1 base. Germline V gives CDR1 SNHLY, CDR2 FYNNEI. CDR3 amino acids: CASSGQETQYF. CDR3 sequence (DNA): TGTGCCAGCAGTGGCCAAGAGACCCAGTACTTC.

The J gene is TRBJ2-2, the V gene TRBV6-5; TRBD2 matches at 10 bases. The CDR3 has 17 residues. The V segment lost 0 bases and the J segment 1 base; nucleotides outside the gene matches: 2. CDR1 and CDR2 from the germline V gene are MNHEY and SVGAGI. CDR3 protein: CASSYSWTSGNTGELFF. The CDR3 DNA reads as TGTGCCAGCAGTTACTCCTGGACTAGCGGGAACACCGGGGAGCTGTTTTTT.

This clonotype was found a few times. The chain employs TRBV20-1 and TRBJ1-6; D gene unclear. The CDR3 has 13 residues. Looked up from germline, CDR1 is DFQATT and CDR2 is SNEGSKA (reference sequence). Trimming took 5 bases from V and 11 from J, leaving 16 bases between them. DNA of the CDR3: TGCAGTGCTCCTTCCGGGAACCTCACACCCCTCCACTTT. Its protein product is CSAPSGNLTPLHF.

This clonotype was found many times. This chain joins TRBV7-6 and TRBJ2-2; no reliable D call. CDR1 is SGHVS and CDR2 is FNYEAQ in the germline V gene. CDR3 length: 12 residues. V dropped 6 bases and J dropped 5 bases, with 7 bases sitting between them. The CDR3 loop is CASSFRTGELFF. In nucleotides, the CDR3 is TGTGCCAGCAGTTTTAGAACCGGGGAGCTGTTTTTT. The entire variable domain, with the rest obtained from reference TRBV7-6 and TRBJ2-2, is as follows: GAGVSQSPRYKVTKRGQDVALRCDPISGHVSLYWYRQALGQGPEFLTYFNYEAQQDKSGLPNDRFSAERPEGSISTLTIQRTEQRDSAMYRCASSFRTGELFFGEGSRLTVL.

This clonotype was seen ten or more times. The rearrangement joins TRBV19 to TRBJ1-3; a weak D match, TRBD1 (5 bases). V dropped 3 bases and J dropped 0 bases, with 15 bases sitting between them. Germline lookup yields CDR1 LNHDA and CDR2 SQIVND (reference sequence). The CDR3 runs 17 residues. In DNA form, the CDR3 reads TGTGCCAGTAGTATCGTCGGGGCCCGTTTCTCTGGAAACACCATATATTTT. Protein sequence: CASSIVGARFSGNTIYF.

The V gene is TRBV4-3, the J gene TRBJ2-2; 7 bases fit TRBD1. Trimming cost V 3 bases and J 1 base; bases outside gene matches: 2. The germline gives CDR1 LGHNA, CDR2 YSLEER. The CDR3 has 15 residues. The CDR3 DNA reads as TGCGCCAGCAGCCACAGACAGGGGAACACCGGGGAGCTGTTTTTT. Encoded protein: CASSHRQGNTGELFF.

This clonotype occurred many times. The chain has TRBV7-3 and TRBJ2-1; TRBD2 might be the D (6 bases). CDR3 length equals 14 residues. The germline gives CDR1 SGHTA, CDR2 FQGTGA. V lost 3 bases, J lost 4 bases, and 10 bases lay in between. CDR3 loop: CASSLRDSYNEQFF. The DNA of the CDR3 is TGTGCCAGCAGCTTGCGGGACTCGTACAATGAGCAGTTCTTC.